This entry lists 3 T cell receptor beta chains sequenced from one sample in a study of beta chain features in type 1 diabetes. TCRB transcripts that were expressed got sequenced, as all of the isolated RNA had been reverse transcribed. Assay: immunoSEQ multiplex PCR; the TCRdb copy retains only in-frame clones and omits some. The sample lists about 360,000 clones, roughly 12% seen once, with under 0.02% in the top ten. The source material was naive CD4+ T cells from blood. The source of these receptors is a man aged 18 to 29 in good health.

J is TRBJ1-1 and V is TRBV28, with D possibly TRBD1 on 6 matching bases. Germline-derived CDR1 and CDR2 are MDHEN and SYDVKM. The V and J ends lost 5 bases and 0 bases respectively, with 10 bases between them. CDR3 length: 14 residues. The CDR3 is CASSTAGVNTEAFF. The CDR3, as DNA: TGTGCCAGCAGTACCGCAGGGGTGAACACTGAAGCTTTCTTT.

This clone has only a few counts. The genes are TRBV4-1 and TRBJ2-2; 7 bases are shared with TRBD1. J was trimmed by 3 bases and V by 0 bases; bases with no gene match: 4. CDR1 and CDR2 (germline): MGHRA, YSYEKL. This CDR3 spans 16 amino acids. The CDR3 bases are TGCGCCAGCAGCCAAGATAGGGGGCTGGACACCGGGGAGCTGTTTTTT. It is translated as CASSQDRGLDTGELFF.

This rearrangement joins TRBV6-5 to TRBJ2-3, with unresolved D. V lost 8 bases and J 2 bases, leaving 11 bases between the germline ends. CDR1 is MNHEY, CDR2 SVGAGI, per germline. This CDR3 has 13 residues. The DNA of the CDR3 is TGTGCCAGCTGCCGGAGAACCACAGATACGCAGTATTTT. Translating gives CASCRRTTDTQYF.